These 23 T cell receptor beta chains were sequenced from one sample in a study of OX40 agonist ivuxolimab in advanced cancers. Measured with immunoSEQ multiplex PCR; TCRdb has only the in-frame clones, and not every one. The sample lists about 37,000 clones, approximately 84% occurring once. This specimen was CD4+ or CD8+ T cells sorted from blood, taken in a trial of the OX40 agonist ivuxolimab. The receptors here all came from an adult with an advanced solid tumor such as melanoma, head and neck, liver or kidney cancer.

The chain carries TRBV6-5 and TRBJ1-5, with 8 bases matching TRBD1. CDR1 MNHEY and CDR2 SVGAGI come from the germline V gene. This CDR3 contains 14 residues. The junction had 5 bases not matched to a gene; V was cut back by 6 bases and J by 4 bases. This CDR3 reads CASRRTGRNQPQHF. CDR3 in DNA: TGTGCCAGCAGAAGGACAGGGAGGAATCAGCCCCAGCATTTT.

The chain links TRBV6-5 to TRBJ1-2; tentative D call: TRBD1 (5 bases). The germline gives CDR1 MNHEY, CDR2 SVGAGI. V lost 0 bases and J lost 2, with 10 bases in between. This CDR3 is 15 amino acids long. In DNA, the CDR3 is TGTGCCAGCAGTTACTCGAAGGGGATGAACTATGGCTACACCTTC. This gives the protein CASSYSKGMNYGYTF.

CDR3 sequence: CASSLKAGYYGYTF. The CDR3 nucleotides are TGTGCCAGCAGTTTAAAGGCCGGGTACTATGGCTACACCTTC. The chain is built from TRBV27 and TRBJ1-2; D gene uncertain. The V end was cut by 2 bases, the J end by 3 bases, with 10 bases between. The germline V gene has CDR1 MNHEY and CDR2 SMNVEV (reference sequence). The CDR3 covers 14 residues.

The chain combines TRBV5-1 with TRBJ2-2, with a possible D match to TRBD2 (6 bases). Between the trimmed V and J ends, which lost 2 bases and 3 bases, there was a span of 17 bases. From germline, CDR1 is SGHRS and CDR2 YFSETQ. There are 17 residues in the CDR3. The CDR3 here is CASSLSSEREDTGELFF. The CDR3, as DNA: TGCGCCAGCAGCTTATCTAGCGAGCGAGAGGACACCGGGGAGCTGTTTTTT.

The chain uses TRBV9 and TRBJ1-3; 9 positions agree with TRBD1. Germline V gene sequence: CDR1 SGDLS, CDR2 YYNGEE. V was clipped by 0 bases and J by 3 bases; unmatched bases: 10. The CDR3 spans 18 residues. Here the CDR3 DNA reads TGTGCCAGCAGCGTAGAGGGTGGGACAGGGAGTAGTGGAAACACCATATATTTT. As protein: CASSVEGGTGSSGNTIYF.

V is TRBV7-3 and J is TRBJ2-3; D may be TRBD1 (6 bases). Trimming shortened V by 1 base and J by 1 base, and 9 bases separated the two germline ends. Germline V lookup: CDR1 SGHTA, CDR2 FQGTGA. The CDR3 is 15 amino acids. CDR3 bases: TGTGCCAGCAGCTTAATGGCAGGGGGCACAGATACGCAGTATTTT. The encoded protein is CASSLMAGGTDTQYF.

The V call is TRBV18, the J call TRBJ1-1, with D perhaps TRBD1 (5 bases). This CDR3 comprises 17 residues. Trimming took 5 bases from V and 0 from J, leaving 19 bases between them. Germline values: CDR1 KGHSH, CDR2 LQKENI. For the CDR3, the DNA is TGTGCCAGCTCAGGCCAGGGAGAAGGACCCATGAACACTGAAGCTTTCTTT. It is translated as CASSGQGEGPMNTEAFF. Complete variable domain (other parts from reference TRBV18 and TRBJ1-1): NAGVMQNPRHLVRRRGQEARLRCSPMKGHSHVYWYRQLPEEGLKFMVYLQKENIIDESGMPKERFSAEFPKEGPSILRIQQVVRGDSAAYFCASSGQGEGPMNTEAFFGQGTRLTVV.

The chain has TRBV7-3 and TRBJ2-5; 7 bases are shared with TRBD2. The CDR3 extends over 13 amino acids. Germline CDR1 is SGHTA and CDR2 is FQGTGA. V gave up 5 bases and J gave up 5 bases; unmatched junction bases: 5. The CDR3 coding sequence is TGTGCCAGCAGCCCAACTAGCGTTGAGACCCAGTACTTC. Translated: CASSPTSVETQYF.

This CDR3 reads CASERRRQGAQPQHF. The CDR3 coding sequence is TGTGCCAGCGAACGCCGTCGACAGGGGGCTCAGCCCCAGCATTTT. The chain links TRBV28 to TRBJ1-5, with 10 bases matching TRBD1. The CDR3 runs 15 residues. Germline V CDR1 and CDR2: MDHEN, SYDVKM. Losses at the gene ends were 8 bases for V and 6 bases for J; bases not matched to a gene: 10.

The CDR3 loop reads CASSLGQETYNEQFF. DNA for the CDR3: TGTGCCAGCAGCTTAGGGCAGGAAACCTACAATGAGCAGTTCTTC. The V and J genes are TRBV13 and TRBJ2-1; no firm D call. CDR1 and CDR2 (germline): PRHDT, FYEKMQ (reference sequence). The CDR3 is 15 residues long. V gave up 0 bases and J gave up 2 bases, with 8 bases separating them.

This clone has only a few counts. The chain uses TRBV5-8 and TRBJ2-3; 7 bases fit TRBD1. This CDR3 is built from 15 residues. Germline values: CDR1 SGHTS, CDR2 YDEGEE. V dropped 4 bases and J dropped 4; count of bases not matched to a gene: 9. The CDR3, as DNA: TGTGCCAGCAGCCAAAAGGGGGCAGGGCCAGATACGCAGTATTTT. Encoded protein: CASSQKGAGPDTQYF.

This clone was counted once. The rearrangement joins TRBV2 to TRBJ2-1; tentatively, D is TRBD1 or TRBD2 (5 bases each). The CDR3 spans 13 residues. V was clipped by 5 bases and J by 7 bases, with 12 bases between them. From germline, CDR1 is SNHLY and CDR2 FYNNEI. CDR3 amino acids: CASSLGPGNEQFF. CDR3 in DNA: TGTGCCAGCAGTCTGGGGCCGGGGAATGAGCAGTTCTTC.

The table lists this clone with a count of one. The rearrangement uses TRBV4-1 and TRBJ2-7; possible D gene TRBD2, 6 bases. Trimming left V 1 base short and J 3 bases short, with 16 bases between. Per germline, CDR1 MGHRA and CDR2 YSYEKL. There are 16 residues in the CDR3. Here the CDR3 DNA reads TGCGCCAGCAGCCAAGTCCGTACTAGCAGGGTCTACGAGCAGTACTTC. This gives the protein CASSQVRTSRVYEQYF.

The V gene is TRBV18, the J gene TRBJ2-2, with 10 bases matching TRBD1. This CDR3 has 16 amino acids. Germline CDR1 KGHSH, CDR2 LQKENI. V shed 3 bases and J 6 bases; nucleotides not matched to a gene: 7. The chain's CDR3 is CASSPTGTGVSGELFF. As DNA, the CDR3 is TGTGCCAGCTCACCCACCGGGACAGGGGTTTCCGGGGAGCTGTTTTTT. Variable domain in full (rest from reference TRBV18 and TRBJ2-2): NAGVMQNPRHLVRRRGQEARLRCSPMKGHSHVYWYRQLPEEGLKFMVYLQKENIIDESGMPKERFSAEFPKEGPSILRIQQVVRGDSAAYFCASSPTGTGVSGELFFGEGSRLTVL.

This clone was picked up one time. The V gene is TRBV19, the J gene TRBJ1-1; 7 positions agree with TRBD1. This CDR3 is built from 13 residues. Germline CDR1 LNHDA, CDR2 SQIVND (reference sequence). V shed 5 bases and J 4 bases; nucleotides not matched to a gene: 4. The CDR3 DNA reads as TGTGCCAGTAGTTTCTACAGGGGCACTGAAGCTTTCTTT. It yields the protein CASSFYRGTEAFF.

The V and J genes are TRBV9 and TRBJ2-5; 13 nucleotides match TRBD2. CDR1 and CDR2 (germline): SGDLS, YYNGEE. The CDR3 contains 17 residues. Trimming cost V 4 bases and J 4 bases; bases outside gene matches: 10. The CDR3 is CASSKLAGGPGRETQYF. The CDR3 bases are TGTGCCAGCAGCAAACTAGCGGGGGGGCCAGGGAGAGAGACCCAGTACTTC. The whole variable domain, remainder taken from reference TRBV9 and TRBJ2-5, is DSGVTQTPKHLITATGQRVTLRCSPRSGDLSVYWYQQSLDQGLQFLIQYYNGEERAKGNILERFSAQQFPDLHSELNLSSLELGDSALYFCASSKLAGGPGRETQYFGPGTRLLVL.

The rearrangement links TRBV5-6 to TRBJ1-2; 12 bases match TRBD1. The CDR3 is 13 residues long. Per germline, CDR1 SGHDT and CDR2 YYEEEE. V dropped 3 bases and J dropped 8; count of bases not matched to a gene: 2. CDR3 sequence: CASSWDRGQGYTF. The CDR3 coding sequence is TGTGCCAGCAGCTGGGACAGGGGGCAAGGCTACACCTTC.

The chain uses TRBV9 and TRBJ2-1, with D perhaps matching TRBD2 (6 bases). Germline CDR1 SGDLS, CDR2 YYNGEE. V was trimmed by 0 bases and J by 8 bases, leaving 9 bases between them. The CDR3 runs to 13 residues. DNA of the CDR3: TGTGCCAGCAGCGTAGTAGAGCGGGATGAGCAGTTCTTC. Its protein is CASSVVERDEQFF.

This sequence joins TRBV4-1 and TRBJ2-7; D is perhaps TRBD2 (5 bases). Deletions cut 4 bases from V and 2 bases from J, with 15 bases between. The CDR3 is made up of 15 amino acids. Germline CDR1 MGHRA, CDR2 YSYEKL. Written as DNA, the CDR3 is TGCGCCAGCAGCCCCCTACTCGAGGGTCCCTACGAGCAGTACTTC. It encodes CASSPLLEGPYEQYF.

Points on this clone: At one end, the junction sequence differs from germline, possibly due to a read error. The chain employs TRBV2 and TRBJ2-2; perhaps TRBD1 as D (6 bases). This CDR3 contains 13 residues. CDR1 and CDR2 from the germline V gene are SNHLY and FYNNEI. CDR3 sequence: CASSPRDTRELFF. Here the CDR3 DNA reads TGTGCCAGCAGTCCCCGGGACACCCGGGAGCTGTTTTTT.

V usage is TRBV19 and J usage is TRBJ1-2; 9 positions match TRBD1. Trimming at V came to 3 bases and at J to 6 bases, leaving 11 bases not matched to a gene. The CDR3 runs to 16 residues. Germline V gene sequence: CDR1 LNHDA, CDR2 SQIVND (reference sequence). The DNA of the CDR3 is TGTGCCAGTAGTATCTTTCTGTGGGACAGGGTCAATGGCTACACCTTC. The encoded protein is CASSIFLWDRVNGYTF.

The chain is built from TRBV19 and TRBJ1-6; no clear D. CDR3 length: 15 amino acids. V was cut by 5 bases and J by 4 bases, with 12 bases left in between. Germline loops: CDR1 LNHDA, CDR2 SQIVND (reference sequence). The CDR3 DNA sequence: TGTGCCAGTAGTCCCGTGGGAGGGTATAATTCACCCCTCCACTTT. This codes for CASSPVGGYNSPLHF.

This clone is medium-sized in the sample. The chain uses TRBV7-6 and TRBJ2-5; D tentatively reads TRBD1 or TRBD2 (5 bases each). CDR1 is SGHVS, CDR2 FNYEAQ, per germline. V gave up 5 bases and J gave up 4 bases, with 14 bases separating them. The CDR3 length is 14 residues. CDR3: CASSPGTDGETQYF. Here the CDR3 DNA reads TGTGCCAGCAGCCCGGGGACCGACGGAGAGACCCAGTACTTC.